This TCR beta chain comes out of a study of blood T cell repertoires in COVID-19. Across the whole study: From the United States, Italy and Spain came samples of acute and convalescent COVID-19. T cells, B-cell-depleted T cells, or PBMCs supplied cDNA or gDNA.

Authors' data handling: Reference gene primer amplification yielded estimated nucleated cell counts. Method: immunoSEQ multiplex PCR; TCRdb's copy keeps in-frame clones and lacks some. V, J and clone size derive from that table, while D and trimming were established from the DNA sequence. The table lists approximately 21,000 clones, roughly 73% of them singletons. The CDR3 covers 17 residues. In germline, CDR1 is SGHTA, CDR2 FQGNSA. Trimming cost V 1 base and J 7 bases, with 19 bases left between them. The clonotype was recovered from a human donor in a cohort sampled during active or convalescent COVID-19. The sequencing input was peripheral blood. V is TRBV7-2 and J is TRBJ1-4; D possibly corresponds to TRBD1 (5 bases). DNA of the CDR3: TGTGCCAGCAGCTTAGGTAGGGGACGTCAGGAGGGTGAAAAACTGTTTTTT. This translates into CASSLGRGRQEGEKLFF.